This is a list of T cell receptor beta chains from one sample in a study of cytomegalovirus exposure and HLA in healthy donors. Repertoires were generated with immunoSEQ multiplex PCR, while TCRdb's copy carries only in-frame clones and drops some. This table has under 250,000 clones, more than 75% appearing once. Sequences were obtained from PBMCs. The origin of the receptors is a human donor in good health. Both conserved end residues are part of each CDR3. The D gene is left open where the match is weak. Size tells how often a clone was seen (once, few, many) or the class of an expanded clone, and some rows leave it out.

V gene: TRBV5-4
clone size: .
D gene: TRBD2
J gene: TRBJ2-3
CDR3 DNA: TGTGCCAGCAGCTCCACTAGCGGGAGTTCAGATACGCAGTATTTT
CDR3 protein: CASSSTSGSSDTQYF

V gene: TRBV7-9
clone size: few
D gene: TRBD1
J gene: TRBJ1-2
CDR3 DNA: TGTGCCAGCAGCTTAGCGGGACAGCTCCTAAGGAAGTCGCAGAGCTACACCTTC
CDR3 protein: CASSLAGQLLRKSQSYTF

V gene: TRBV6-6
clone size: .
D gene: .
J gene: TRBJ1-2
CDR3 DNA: TGTGCCAGCAGTTACGGCAGGGCCCCGGGCTACACCTTC
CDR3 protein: CASSYGRAPGYTF

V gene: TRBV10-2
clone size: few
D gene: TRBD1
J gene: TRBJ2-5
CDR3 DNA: TGCGCCAGCAGTGGACAGGGGGCCGGGGAGACCCAGTACTTC
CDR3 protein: CASSGQGAGETQYF

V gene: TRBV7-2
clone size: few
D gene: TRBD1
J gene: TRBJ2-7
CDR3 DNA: TGTGCCAGCAGCTCTCCGGACAGGGCGTCCTACGAGCAGTACTTC
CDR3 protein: CASSSPDRASYEQYF

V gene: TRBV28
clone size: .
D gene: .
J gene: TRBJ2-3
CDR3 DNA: TGTGCCAGCACCAGCAGGGGAGATTCCACAGATACGCAGTATTTT
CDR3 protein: CASTSRGDSTDTQYF

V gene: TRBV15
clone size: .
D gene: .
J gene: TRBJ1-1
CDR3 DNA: TGTGCCACCAGCAGAGGCCGGGACACGGAAGCTTTCTTT
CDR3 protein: CATSRGRDTEAFF

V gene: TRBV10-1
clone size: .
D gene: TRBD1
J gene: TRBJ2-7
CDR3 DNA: TGCGCCAGCAGTGCGGACAGGAAGCCCTTCTCCTACGAGCAGTACTTC
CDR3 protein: CASSADRKPFSYEQYF

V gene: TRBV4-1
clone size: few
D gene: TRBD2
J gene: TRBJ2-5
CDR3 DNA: TGCGCCAGCAGCCAAGTGAGGACTAGCTCAGAGACCCAGTACTTC
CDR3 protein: CASSQVRTSSETQYF

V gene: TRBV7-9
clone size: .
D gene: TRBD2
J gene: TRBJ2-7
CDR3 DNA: TGTGCCAGCAGCTTAAGAGGGACTAGTCACTACGAGCAGTACTTC
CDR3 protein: CASSLRGTSHYEQYF

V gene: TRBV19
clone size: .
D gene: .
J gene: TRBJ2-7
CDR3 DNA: TGTGCCAGTATTTGCGGCCCAACGGCCAACGACGAGCAGTACTTC
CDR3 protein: CASICGPTANDEQYF

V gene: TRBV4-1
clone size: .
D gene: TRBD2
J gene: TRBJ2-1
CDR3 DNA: TGCGCCAGCAGCCAAGGACTAGCGGGAGGGCTAATCTTC
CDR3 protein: CASSQGLAGGLIF

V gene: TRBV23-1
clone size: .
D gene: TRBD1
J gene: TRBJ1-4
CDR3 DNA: TGCGCCAGCAGTCACCAAGACAGGGGGCAGAGTAATGAAAAACTGTTTTTT
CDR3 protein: CASSHQDRGQSNEKLFF

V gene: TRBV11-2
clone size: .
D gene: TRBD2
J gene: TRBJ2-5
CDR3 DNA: TGTGCCAGCAGCTTAGATCGGGTTAGCGGGAGGTTCGACGGTGGGGGGACCCAGTACTTC
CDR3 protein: CASSLDRVSGRFDGGGTQYF

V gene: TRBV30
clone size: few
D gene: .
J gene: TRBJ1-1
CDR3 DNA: TGTGCCTGGAGGACAACAGGAGTCAACACTGAAGCTTTCTTT
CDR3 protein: CAWRTTGVNTEAFF

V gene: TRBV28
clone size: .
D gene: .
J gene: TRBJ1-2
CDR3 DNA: TGTGCCAGCCAGGACAGATTCTATAACTATGGCTACACCTTC
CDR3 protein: CASQDRFYNYGYTF

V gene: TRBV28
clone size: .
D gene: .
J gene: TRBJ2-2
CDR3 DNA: TGTGCCAGCTACTCGGGGACACCCACATACACCGGGGAGCTGTTTTTT
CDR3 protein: CASYSGTPTYTGELFF

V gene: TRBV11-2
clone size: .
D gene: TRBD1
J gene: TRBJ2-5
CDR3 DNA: TGTGCCAGCAGCTCCGGACAGGGGCGAGAGACCCAGTACTTC
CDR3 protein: CASSSGQGRETQYF

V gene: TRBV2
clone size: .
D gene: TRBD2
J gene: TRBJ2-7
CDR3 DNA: TGTGCCAGCAGTTTGGTAGCGGGCTACGAGCAGTACTTC
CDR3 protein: CASSLVAGYEQYF

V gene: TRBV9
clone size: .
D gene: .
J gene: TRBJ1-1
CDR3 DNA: TGTGCCAGCAGCGTAGGCCAGTTGAACACTGAAGCTTTCTTT
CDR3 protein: CASSVGQLNTEAFF

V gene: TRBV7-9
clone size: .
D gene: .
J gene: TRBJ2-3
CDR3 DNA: TGTTCCAGCAGCATCCTGACTGTGTTCGATACGCAGTATTTT
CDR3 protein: CSSSILTVFDTQYF

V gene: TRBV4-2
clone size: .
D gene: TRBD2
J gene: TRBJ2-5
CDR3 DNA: TGTGCCAGCAGCCAAGATTGGTATCAACGGACTAGCGCGGAGACCCAGTACTTC
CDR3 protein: CASSQDWYQRTSAETQYF

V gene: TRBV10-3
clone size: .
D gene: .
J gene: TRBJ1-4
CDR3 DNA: TGTGCCACACAGGAGAATGAAAAACTGTTTTTT
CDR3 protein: CATQENEKLFF

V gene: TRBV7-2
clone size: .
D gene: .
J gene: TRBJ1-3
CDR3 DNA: TGTGCCAGCAGTCAGAGGGTTGGGAGCCCAATCTCTGGAAACACCATATATTTT
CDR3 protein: CASSQRVGSPISGNTIYF

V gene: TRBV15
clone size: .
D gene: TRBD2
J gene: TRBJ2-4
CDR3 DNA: TGTGCCACCAGCAGAGCCCAGCTAGCGGGAGGAAACATTCAGTACTTC
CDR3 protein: CATSRAQLAGGNIQYF

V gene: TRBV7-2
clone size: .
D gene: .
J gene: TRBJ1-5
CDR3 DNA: TGTGCCAGCAGCTTACTGCGAAATAGCAATCAGCCCCAGCATTTT
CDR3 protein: CASSLLRNSNQPQHF

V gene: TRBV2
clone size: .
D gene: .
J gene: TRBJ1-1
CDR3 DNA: TGTGCCAGCGGAGGGAACACTGAAGCTTTCTTT
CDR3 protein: CASGGNTEAFF

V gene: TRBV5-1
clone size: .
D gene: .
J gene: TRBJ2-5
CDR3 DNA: TGCGCCAGCAGCTTGACCCAGGGACAAGAGACCCAGTACTTC
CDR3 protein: CASSLTQGQETQYF

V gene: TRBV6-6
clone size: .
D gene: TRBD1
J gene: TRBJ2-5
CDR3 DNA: TGTGCCAGCAGTTACCGACAGGGGGCAAGAGAGACCCAGTACTTC
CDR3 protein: CASSYRQGARETQYF

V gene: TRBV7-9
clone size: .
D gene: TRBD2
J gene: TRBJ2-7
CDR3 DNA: TGTGCCAGCAGCTTCCGCCTAGCGGGAGGCTCCTACGAGCAGTACTTC
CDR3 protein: CASSFRLAGGSYEQYF

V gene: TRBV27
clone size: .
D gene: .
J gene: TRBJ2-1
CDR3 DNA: TGTGCCAGCAGTTTACCAGGGGCCTACAATGAGCAGTTCTTC
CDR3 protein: CASSLPGAYNEQFF

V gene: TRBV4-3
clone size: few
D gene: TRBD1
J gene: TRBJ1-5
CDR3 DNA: TGCGCCAGCAGCCAGGGGACAGTGTATAGCGATCAGCCCCAGCATTTT
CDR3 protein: CASSQGTVYSDQPQHF

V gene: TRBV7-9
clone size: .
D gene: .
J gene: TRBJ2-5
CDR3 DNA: TGTGCCAGCAGCCTTCGACAGTTGATTCTCAGGAGAGAGACCCAGTACTTC
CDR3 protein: CASSLRQLILRRETQYF

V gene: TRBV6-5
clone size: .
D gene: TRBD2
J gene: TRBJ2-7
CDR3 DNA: TGTGCCAGCAACAAAGCGGCTAGCGGGAGCTACGAGCAGTACTTC
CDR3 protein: CASNKAASGSYEQYF

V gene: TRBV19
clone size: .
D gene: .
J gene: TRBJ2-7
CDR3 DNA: TGTGCCAGTAGGAGAACAGGGATATACGAGCAGTACTTC
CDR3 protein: CASRRTGIYEQYF

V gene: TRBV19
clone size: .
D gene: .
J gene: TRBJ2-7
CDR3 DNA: TGTGCCAGTAGTATCGCGGGGGCCATTGGCGAGCAGTACTTC
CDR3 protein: CASSIAGAIGEQYF

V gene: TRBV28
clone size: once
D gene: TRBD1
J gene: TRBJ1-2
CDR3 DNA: TGTGCCACCTCACAGGGGGGCAGCCGCTATGGCTACACCTTC
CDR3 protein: CATSQGGSRYGYTF

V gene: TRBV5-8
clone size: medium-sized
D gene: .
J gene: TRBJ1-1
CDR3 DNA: TGTGCCAGCAGCTTGGTCCGGGATAACACTGAAGCTTTCTTT
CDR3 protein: CASSLVRDNTEAFF

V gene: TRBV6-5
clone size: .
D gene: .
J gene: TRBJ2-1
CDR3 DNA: TGTGCCAGCAGTTACTCCCCTCACAATGAGCAGTTCTTC
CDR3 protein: CASSYSPHNEQFF